The 20 T cell receptor beta chains in this list originate from one sample, sequenced in a study of long-term antiretroviral therapy in people with HIV. Run at survey level, the immunoSEQ assay was version v3.0. Assay: immunoSEQ multiplex PCR; the TCRdb copy retains only in-frame clones and omits some. The profile shows about 12,000 clones, roughly nine tenths of them singletons. The sequencing here drew on unsorted PBMCs, taken 2.1 years after starting antiretroviral therapy. These receptors originate from a woman aged 40 to 50 with HIV.

The CDR3 DNA sequence: TGTGCCAGCAGCTTTGGGGTGGATACGCAGTATTTT. The encoded protein is CASSFGVDTQYF. This chain joins TRBV11-3 and TRBJ2-3; D unclear. CDR1 is SGHNT, CDR2 YENEEA, per germline. Trimming left V 3 bases short and J 6 bases short, with 7 bases between. This CDR3 is built from 12 residues.

The rearrangement joins TRBV6-1 to TRBJ1-1; 10 positions agree with TRBD1. The CDR3 is 14 amino acids. Germline V gene lookup returns CDR1 MNHNS and CDR2 SASEGT. Trimming at V came to 4 bases and at J to 7 bases, leaving 6 bases not matched to a gene. Written as DNA, the CDR3 is TGTGCCAGCAGTGGTTGGACAGGGGGTCTTGAAGCTTTCTTT. Amino acids: CASSGWTGGLEAFF.

The chain is built from TRBV18 and TRBJ1-1, with 7 bases matching TRBD1. Germline assignment: CDR1 KGHSH and CDR2 LQKENI. The CDR3 covers 12 residues. V was clipped by 3 bases and J by 7 bases; unmatched bases: 2. The CDR3 nucleotides read TGTGCCAGCTCACCCCGGGACAGTGAAGCTTTCTTT. The encoded protein is CASSPRDSEAFF.

The chain joins TRBV5-6 to TRBJ1-1; TRBD1 aligns across 7 bases. Trimming at V came to 5 bases and at J to 6 bases, leaving 7 bases not matched to a gene. CDR3 length: 13 amino acids. Germline V gene sequence: CDR1 SGHDT, CDR2 YYEEEE. The chain's CDR3 is CASSWTGRSEAFF. The CDR3 nucleotides are TGTGCCAGCAGTTGGACAGGCAGGTCTGAAGCTTTCTTT.

V and J are TRBV6-5 and TRBJ1-2; D is unresolved. Germline V CDR1 and CDR2: MNHEY, SVGAGI. Trimming left V 5 bases short and J 7 bases short, with 8 bases between. This CDR3 has 11 residues. CDR3 nucleotides: TGTGCCAGCAGTAAAACGGGTGGCTACACCTTC. As protein: CASSKTGGYTF.

J is TRBJ2-3 and V is TRBV5-4, with 13 positions matching TRBD2. J lost 2 bases, V lost 1 base, and 7 bases had no gene match. The CDR3 is made up of 18 amino acids. Germline V CDR1 and CDR2: SGHNT, YYREEE (reference sequence). CDR3 amino acids: CASSLKLAGGRITDTQYF. The CDR3 nucleotides read TGTGCCAGCAGCTTGAAACTAGCGGGGGGGCGGATCACAGATACGCAGTATTTT.

The CDR3 DNA is TGTGCCAGCAGTTACTCCAGCCAACCCTACGAGCAGTACTTC. Translation: CASSYSSQPYEQYF. This chain joins TRBV6-5 and TRBJ2-7; D remains unclear. With 0 bases removed from V and 2 bases from J, the gap between germline ends came to 8 bases. Germline values: CDR1 MNHEY, CDR2 SVGAGI. The CDR3 has 14 residues.

This chain links TRBV7-9 with TRBJ1-2; 10 bases fit TRBD1. V dropped 8 bases and J dropped 6; count of bases not matched to a gene: 6. Per germline, CDR1 SEHNR and CDR2 FQNEAQ (reference sequence). CDR3 size: 13 residues. The CDR3 bases are TGTGCCAGCCGGGTGACAGGGGGCGATGGCTACACCTTC. Translation gives CASRVTGGDGYTF. Full variable domain (rest looked up from reference TRBV7-9 and TRBJ1-2): DTGVSQNPRHKITKRGQNVTFRCDPISEHNRLYWYRQTLGQGPEFLTYFQNEAQLEKSRLLSDRFSAERPKGSFSTLEIQRTEQGDSAMYLCASRVTGGDGYTFGSGTRLTVV.

This rearrangement joins TRBV7-9 to TRBJ2-3; tentative D call: TRBD2 (5 bases). CDR1 SEHNR and CDR2 FQNEAQ come from the germline V gene (reference sequence). The CDR3 consists of 19 residues. The V end lost 1 base, the J end lost 3 bases, and 23 bases lay between the germline ends. The CDR3 loop is CASSLGAGVRLSLTDTQYF. CDR3 DNA sequence: TGTGCCAGCAGCTTAGGGGCGGGCGTACGTTTGAGTTTGACAGATACGCAGTATTTT.

The chain uses TRBV5-6 and TRBJ1-1, with D tentatively TRBD1 (6 bases). The germline gives CDR1 SGHDT, CDR2 YYEEEE. The CDR3 is 14 amino acids. V lost 2 bases and J lost 7, with 15 bases in between. The DNA of the CDR3 is TGTGCCAGCAGCTTAGGTGGGACAAGTCGTGAAGCTTTCTTT. This codes for CASSLGGTSREAFF.

This rearrangement joins TRBV7-6 to TRBJ2-3; D might be TRBD1 (6 bases). CDR1 and CDR2 from the germline V gene are SGHVS and FNYEAQ. V dropped 4 bases and J dropped 1 base, with 12 bases sitting between them. This CDR3 is 15 amino acids long. CDR3 sequence: CASSSGQRRTDTQYF. The CDR3 coding sequence is TGTGCCAGCAGCTCCGGACAGCGACGCACAGATACGCAGTATTTT.

This chain joins TRBV25-1 and TRBJ1-6; 8 nucleotides match TRBD1. The CDR3 extends over 14 amino acids. Germline V lookup: CDR1 MGHDK, CDR2 SYGVNS. The V gene end was trimmed by 6 bases and the J gene end by 5 bases; junction bases not matched to a gene: 3. In DNA, the CDR3 is TGTGCCAGCAGCAGACAGGGGCATAATTCACCCCTCCACTTT. Amino acid sequence: CASSRQGHNSPLHF.

The rearrangement uses TRBV5-4 and TRBJ2-3; D call uncertain. Germline lookup yields CDR1 SGHNT and CDR2 YYREEE (reference sequence). V lost 0 bases and J 3 bases, leaving 11 bases between the germline ends. The CDR3 spans 15 residues. In DNA, the CDR3 is TGTGCCAGCAGCTTGGCGTCAGGAAGGACAGATACGCAGTATTTT. This translates into CASSLASGRTDTQYF.

This clone showed up just once. CDR3 protein: CASSRDAELFF. Written as DNA, the CDR3 is TGTGCCAGCAGCAGGGATGCGGAGCTTTTCTTT. The J gene is TRBJ1-1, the V gene TRBV2, with D possibly TRBD1 on 5 matching bases. This CDR3 is 11 amino acids long. Germline V gives CDR1 SNHLY, CDR2 FYNNEI. The V and J ends lost 6 bases and 13 bases respectively, with 15 bases between them.

The rearrangement uses TRBV15 and TRBJ1-5, with a weak D call TRBD1 (6 bases). Germline-derived CDR1 and CDR2 are LNHNV and YYDKDF (reference sequence). Trimming cost V 0 bases and J 9 bases, with 12 bases left between them. The CDR3 sequence is 14 residues long. CDR3 protein: CATSRDPGQSPQHF. Here the CDR3 DNA reads TGTGCCACCAGCAGAGATCCAGGACAGTCGCCCCAGCATTTT.

The chain combines TRBV6-5 with TRBJ1-6; D uncertain. Germline CDR1 is MNHEY and CDR2 is SVGAGI. The CDR3 contains 12 residues. Trimming removed 6 bases at V and 9 bases at J, with 9 bases between. CDR3 sequence (DNA): TGTGCCAGCAGGTTACTCCGTTCACCCCTCCACTTT. It codes for CASRLLRSPLHF.

The chain uses TRBV4-3 and TRBJ2-1, with 11 positions matching TRBD2. Germline V CDR1 and CDR2: LGHNA, YSLEER. With 7 bases clipped from V and 6 bases from J, the junction kept 5 bases outside the gene matches. This CDR3 region has 14 residues. The CDR3 protein is CASTHSGGVNEQFF. In nucleotides, the CDR3 is TGCGCCAGCACCCATAGCGGGGGGGTCAATGAGCAGTTCTTC.

V gene TRBV9 combines with J gene TRBJ1-2; D may be TRBD1 (6 bases). The length of the CDR3 is 15 residues. CDR1 SGDLS and CDR2 YYNGEE come from the germline V gene. V was cut by 4 bases and J by 2 bases, with 15 bases left in between. The CDR3: CASSRQTGQNYGYTF. The DNA of the CDR3 is TGTGCCAGCAGCAGACAGACAGGCCAAAACTATGGCTACACCTTC.

The rearrangement uses TRBV6-5 and TRBJ1-2; maybe TRBD1 (5 bases). Trimming removed 5 bases from V and 9 bases from J, with 13 bases in between. The CDR3 totals 12 residues. Germline CDR1 and CDR2: MNHEY and SVGAGI. CDR3 DNA: TGTGCCAGCAGTCCGGGGACTGGGCGCTACACCTTC. The encoded protein is CASSPGTGRYTF.

This clone is termed large. J is TRBJ1-6 and V is TRBV25-1; 9 positions match TRBD1. The CDR3 is 14 amino acids. Looked up from germline, CDR1 is MGHDK and CDR2 is SYGVNS. Trimming at V came to 6 bases and at J to 5 bases, leaving 2 bases not matched to a gene. The CDR3 nucleotides are TGTGCCAGCAGCTGGGACAGGGATAATTCACCCCTCCACTTT. Its protein is CASSWDRDNSPLHF.